This entry lists 27 T cell receptor beta chains sequenced from one sample in a study of CXCR3-negative and CXCR3-positive naive CD8 T cells. The TRB cDNA libraries were prepared by 5' RACE with UMI labels. Each CDR3 protein gets one entry in TCRdb, which reprocessed the 5' RACE reads and gives no DNA. The sample includes about 40,000 distinct CDR3 sequences. Input material: memory CD8+ T cells from blood. The receptors shown here come from a human donor in good health. Some clones in this sample may be carry-over from other donors' samples.

CDR3: CASSLPGELFF. J is TRBJ2-2 and V is TRBV12-3 or TRBV12-4. CDR3 length equals 11 residues.

The chain uses TRBV29-1 and TRBJ2-1; checking the TCRdb D call of TRBD2 is not possible without DNA. From germline, CDR1 is SQVTM and CDR2 ANQGSEA. CDR3 length equals 14 residues. CDR3 in amino acids: CSVERGSLVNEQFF.

The chain joins TRBV12-3 or TRBV12-4 to TRBJ2-1; TCRdb calls TRBD1, which cannot be checked without DNA. The CDR3 has 15 amino acids. CDR3 sequence: CASSFGQGPNNEQFF.

The V and J genes are TRBV7-6 and TRBJ2-1; TCRdb's D call of TRBD2 is untestable without DNA. There are 17 residues in the CDR3. Germline CDR1 is SGHVS and CDR2 is FNYEAQ. The CDR3 protein is CASSLNPGLAAPNEQFF.

CDR3: CASSSGTGAGGELFF. J is TRBJ2-2 and V is TRBV6-6; TCRdb indicates TRBD1, and absent DNA this call remains unverified. Germline CDR1 MNHNY, CDR2 SVGAGI (reference sequence). The CDR3 length is 15 residues.

The chain has TRBV19 and TRBJ1-1; the D call of TRBD1 rests on TCRdb alone, since no DNA is present to check it. CDR3 length equals 14 residues. Germline V gene data show CDR1 as LNHDA and CDR2 as SQIVND (reference sequence). CDR3 residues: CASSMGRGITEAFF.

V usage is TRBV27 and J usage is TRBJ1-6; the TRBD1 assignment by TCRdb is unverifiable without DNA. Germline values: CDR1 MNHEY, CDR2 SMNVEV (reference sequence). CDR3 length: 13 amino acids. The CDR3 reads CASRVGGDSPLHF.

The chain carries TRBV29-1 and TRBJ2-3. The CDR3 runs 13 residues. Germline CDR1 reads SQVTM; CDR2 reads ANQGSEA. The CDR3 is CSVDLPLTHTQYF.

The chain has TRBV6-5 and TRBJ1-2; absent DNA, TCRdb's TRBD1 call cannot be checked. Germline CDR1 is MNHEY and CDR2 is SVGAGI. The CDR3 covers 15 residues. The chain's CDR3 is CASRGTSGAPYGYTF.

The rearrangement joins TRBV30 to TRBJ1-1. Looked up from germline, CDR1 is GTSNPN and CDR2 is SVGIG (reference sequence). The length of the CDR3 is 13 residues. CDR3 in amino acids: CAWSVIGNTEAFF.

The chain has TRBV14 and TRBJ2-1; TCRdb gives TRBD1 as the D gene, but with no DNA this cannot be confirmed. Germline assignment: CDR1 SGHDN and CDR2 FVKESK. The CDR3 runs to 16 residues. CDR3 amino acids: CASSQDPLPGGHGQFF.

The chain links TRBV9 to TRBJ2-2; TCRdb's D call of TRBD1 is untestable without DNA. Germline V gives CDR1 SGDLS, CDR2 YYNGEE. The CDR3 is made up of 16 amino acids. The CDR3 sequence: CASSVEVGDVSGELFF.

The genes are TRBV29-1 and TRBJ1-2. Germline lookup yields CDR1 SQVTM and CDR2 ANQGSEA. CDR3 length: 12 amino acids. CDR3 sequence reads: CSVEGDYHGYTF.

The chain employs TRBV12-3 or TRBV12-4 and TRBJ1-6. The CDR3 has 15 amino acids. CDR3 loop: CASSDPSSYNSPLHF.

The chain carries TRBV23-1 and TRBJ2-1. TRBV23-1 is marked as an open reading frame, function uncertain. The CDR3 runs to 16 residues. Here the CDR3 reads CASSQSTSRSYNEQFF.

The chain links TRBV29-1 to TRBJ2-1; TCRdb's D call, TRBD2, is unchecked because there is no DNA. The CDR3 totals 15 residues. Germline values: CDR1 SQVTM, CDR2 ANQGSEA. CDR3 residues: CSVEPSGGPVNEQFF.

This chain joins TRBV2 and TRBJ1-4. CDR1 is SNHLY, CDR2 FYNNEI, per germline. The CDR3 totals 14 residues. The CDR3 sequence: CASSERRVTEKLFF.

This clonotype is medium-sized by frequency. The chain employs TRBV6-1 and TRBJ2-1; the TRBD1 assignment by TCRdb is unverifiable without DNA. CDR1 is MNHNS and CDR2 is SASEGT in the germline V gene. This CDR3 contains 15 residues. The CDR3 spells CASSLMTGEANEQFF.

The chain is built from TRBV19 and TRBJ2-3; no DNA is available, so the TRBD1 call from TCRdb remains unchecked. CDR3 size: 15 residues. Germline CDR1 and CDR2: LNHDA and SQIVND (reference sequence). The CDR3 sequence: CASHPSGAPTDTQYF.

This chain connects TRBV11-2 to TRBJ2-7; absent DNA, TCRdb's TRBD2 call cannot be checked. Per the germline V gene, CDR1 is SGHAT and CDR2 is FQNNGV. The CDR3 totals 17 residues. The CDR3 protein is CASSSGLAGFLNYEQYF. The variable domain in full, completed from reference TRBV11-2 and TRBJ2-7, reads EAGVAQSPRYKIIEKRQSVAFWCNPISGHATLYWYQQILGQGPKLLIQFQNNGVVDDSQLPKDRFSAERLKGVDSTLKIQPAKLEDSAVYLCASSSGLAGFLNYEQYFGPGTRLTVT.

J is TRBJ2-7 and V is TRBV12-3 or TRBV12-4; TCRdb outputs TRBD1, but without DNA this stays unchecked. This CDR3 is 14 amino acids long. This chain's CDR3 is CASSFLGARDEQYF.

This sequence joins TRBV28 and TRBJ2-7; TCRdb designates TRBD2, a call that cannot be tested without DNA. Germline CDR1 reads MDHEN; CDR2 reads SYDVKM. The CDR3 runs 15 residues. CDR3: CASSPTSGRSYEQYF. The variable domain in full, completed from reference TRBV28 and TRBJ2-7, reads DVKVTQSSRYLVKRTGEKVFLECVQDMDHENMFWYRQDPGLGLRLIYFSYDVKMKEKGDIPEGYSVSREKKERFSLILESASTNQTSMYLCASSPTSGRSYEQYFGPGTRLTVT.

The rearrangement joins TRBV29-1 to TRBJ2-7; lacking DNA, the TRBD2 call made by TCRdb goes unchecked. This CDR3 is 14 amino acids long. Germline V gene data show CDR1 as SQVTM and CDR2 as ANQGSEA. The chain's CDR3 is CSVEIAGGTYEQYF.

This chain uses TRBV28 with TRBJ2-6. This CDR3 has 15 amino acids. CDR1 and CDR2 (germline): MDHEN, SYDVKM. This chain's CDR3 is CASSLVGSGANVLTF. Full variable domain (outside the CDR3, taken from reference TRBV28 and TRBJ2-6): DVKVTQSSRYLVKRTGEKVFLECVQDMDHENMFWYRQDPGLGLRLIYFSYDVKMKEKGDIPEGYSVSREKKERFSLILESASTNQTSMYLCASSLVGSGANVLTFGAGSRLTVL.

This chain links TRBV28 with TRBJ2-5; the D call from TCRdb, TRBD1, cannot be confirmed without DNA. Germline CDR1 is MDHEN and CDR2 is SYDVKM. CDR3 size: 15 residues. CDR3: CASSLPRGRIETQYF.

The chain couples TRBV29-1 to TRBJ1-1; TCRdb calls TRBD1, which cannot be checked without DNA. Germline CDR1 SQVTM, CDR2 ANQGSEA. The CDR3 covers 15 residues. This CDR3 reads CSVEGAGLTNTEAFF. Filled out from reference TRBV29-1 and TRBJ1-1, the complete variable domain reads SAVISQKPSRDICQRGTSLTIQCQVDSQVTMMFWYRQQPGQSLTLIATANQGSEATYESGFVIDKFPISRPNLTFSTLTVSNMSPEDSSIYLCSVEGAGLTNTEAFFGQGTRLTVV.

CDR3 sequence reads: CASRWDPPSSEQYF. The chain carries TRBV2 and TRBJ2-7. CDR1 and CDR2 from the germline V gene are SNHLY and FYNNEI. The CDR3 covers 14 residues.